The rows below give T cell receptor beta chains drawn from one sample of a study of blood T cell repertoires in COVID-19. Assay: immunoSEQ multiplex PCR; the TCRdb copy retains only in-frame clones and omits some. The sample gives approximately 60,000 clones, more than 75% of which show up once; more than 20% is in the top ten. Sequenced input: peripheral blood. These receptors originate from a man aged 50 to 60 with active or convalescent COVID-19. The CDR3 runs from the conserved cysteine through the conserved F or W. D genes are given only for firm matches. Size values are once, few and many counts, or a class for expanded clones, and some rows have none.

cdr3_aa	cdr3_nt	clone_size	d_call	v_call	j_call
CAWSAGLGGEQYF	TGTGCCTGGAGCGCAGGGTTAGGGGGCGAGCAGTACTTC	many	.	TRBV30	TRBJ2-7
CASSLQPGWGYTF	TGTGCCAGCAGTTTGCAACCAGGGTGGGGCTACACCTTC	.	.	TRBV27	TRBJ1-2
CANPRFPQYF	TGTGCCAATCCCAGATTTCCCCAGTACTTC	.	.	TRBV28	TRBJ2-5
CASGPPGPVDTQYF	TGTGCTAGTGGTCCCCCCGGTCCCGTAGATACGCAGTATTTT	few	.	TRBV12-5	TRBJ2-3
CASSPKTGGLVAFF	TGTGCCAGCAGCCCAAAGACAGGGGGCCTCGTGGCTTTCTTT	.	TRBD1	TRBV7-9	TRBJ1-1
CASSSSGGIEQYF	TGTGCCAGCAGTTCTAGCGGGGGAATCGAGCAGTACTTC	.	TRBD2	TRBV12-3/TRBV12-4	TRBJ2-7
CASNDQAGSNQPQHF	TGTGCCAGTAATGATCAGGCAGGTAGCAATCAGCCCCAGCATTTT	.	.	TRBV19	TRBJ1-5
CASSRVLDSGYTF	TGTGCCAGCAGCCGGGTTCTGGACTCTGGCTACACCTTC	.	.	TRBV2	TRBJ1-2
CAIRQPGSYEQYF	TGTGCCATCAGACAGCCCGGCTCCTACGAGCAGTACTTC	few	.	TRBV10-3	TRBJ2-7
CASRPGTGIGNTIYF	TGTGCCAGCAGGCCGGGGACAGGCATAGGAAACACCATATATTTT	.	TRBD1	TRBV6-5	TRBJ1-3
CASSSGLAGYNEQFF	TGTGCCAGCAGCTCCGGACTAGCGGGGTACAATGAGCAGTTCTTC	.	TRBD2	TRBV7-3	TRBJ2-1
CATSSRRGQDTQYF	TGTGCCACCAGCTCCCGCAGGGGGCAAGATACGCAGTATTTT	.	TRBD1	TRBV15	TRBJ2-3
CASSLGFVASGEKNIQYF	TGCGCCAGCAGCTTGGGATTTGTGGCTAGCGGGGAAAAAAACATTCAGTACTTC	.	TRBD2	TRBV5-1	TRBJ2-4
CASSLISGRYEQFF	TGCGCCAGCAGCTTAATAAGCGGGAGGTATGAGCAGTTCTTC	.	TRBD2	TRBV5-1	TRBJ2-1
CAWKADFATNEKLFF	TGTGCCTGGAAGGCGGATTTTGCAACTAATGAAAAACTGTTTTTT	.	.	TRBV30	TRBJ1-4